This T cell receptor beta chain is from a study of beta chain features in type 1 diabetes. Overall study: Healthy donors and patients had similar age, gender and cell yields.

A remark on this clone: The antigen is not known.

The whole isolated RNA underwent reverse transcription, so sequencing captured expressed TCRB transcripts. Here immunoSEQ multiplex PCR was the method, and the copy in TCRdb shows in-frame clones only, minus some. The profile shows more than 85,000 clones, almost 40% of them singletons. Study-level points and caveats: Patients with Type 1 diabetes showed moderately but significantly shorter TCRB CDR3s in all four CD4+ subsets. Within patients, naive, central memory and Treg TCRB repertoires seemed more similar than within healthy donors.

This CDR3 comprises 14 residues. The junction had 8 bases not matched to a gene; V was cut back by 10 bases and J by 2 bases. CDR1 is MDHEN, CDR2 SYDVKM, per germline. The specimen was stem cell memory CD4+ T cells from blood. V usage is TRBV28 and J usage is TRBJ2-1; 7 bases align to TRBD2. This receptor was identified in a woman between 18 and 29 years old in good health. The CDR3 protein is CATRGLAAYNEQFF. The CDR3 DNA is TGTGCCACCCGAGGCCTAGCGGCCTACAATGAGCAGTTCTTC.